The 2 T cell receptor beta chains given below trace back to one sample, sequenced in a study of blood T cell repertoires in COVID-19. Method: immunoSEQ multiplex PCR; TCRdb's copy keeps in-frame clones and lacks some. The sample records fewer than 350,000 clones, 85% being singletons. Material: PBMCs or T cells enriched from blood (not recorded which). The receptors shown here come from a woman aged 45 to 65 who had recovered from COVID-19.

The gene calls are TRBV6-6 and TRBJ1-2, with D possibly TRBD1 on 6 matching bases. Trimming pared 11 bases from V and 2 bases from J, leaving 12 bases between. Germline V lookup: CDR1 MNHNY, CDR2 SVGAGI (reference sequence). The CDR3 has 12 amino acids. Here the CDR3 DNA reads TGTGCCGTTGGACAGCAGAACTATGGCTACACCTTC. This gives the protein CAVGQQNYGYTF.

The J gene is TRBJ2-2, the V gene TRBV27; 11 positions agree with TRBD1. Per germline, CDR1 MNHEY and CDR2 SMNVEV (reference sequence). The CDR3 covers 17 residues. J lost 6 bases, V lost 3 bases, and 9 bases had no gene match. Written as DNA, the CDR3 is TGTGCCAGCAGTTTTAGATTGGACAGGGGGCATCCCGGGGAGCTGTTTTTT. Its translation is CASSFRLDRGHPGELFF.